Listed here is a single TCR beta chain. What it binds is unknown. The CDR3 loop spans 14 amino acids. Unmatched junction bases numbered 4, after V lost 3 bases and J lost 4 bases. In germline, CDR1 is KGHSH, CDR2 LQKENI. Clones were read by immunoSEQ multiplex PCR, and TCRdb kept only the in-frame ones, dropping some. The sample holds 95,000 to 150,000 clones, 80% to 90% seen once. This specimen belongs to a study of T cell responses to AZD1222 COVID-19 vaccine. Study results and limitations: Baseline serostatus was positive in only a handful of AZD1222 recipients. Compared with day 0, the breadth and depth of the Spike-specific TCR repertoire rose significantly after two doses of AZD1222. The donor group comprised mostly white British people and more females; the analysis possibly underestimated clonal diversity. Unmutated regions of variants are reportedly targeted by nearly half of spike-specific TCRs.

The receptor's source is an adult in good health. This specimen was peripheral blood, taken on day 0 of AZD1222 vaccination. V usage is TRBV18 and J usage is TRBJ1-2; 8 bases align to TRBD1. This CDR3 reads CASSPDRAPYGYTF. The CDR3 region has the DNA TGTGCCAGCTCACCGGACAGGGCCCCCTATGGCTACACCTTC.